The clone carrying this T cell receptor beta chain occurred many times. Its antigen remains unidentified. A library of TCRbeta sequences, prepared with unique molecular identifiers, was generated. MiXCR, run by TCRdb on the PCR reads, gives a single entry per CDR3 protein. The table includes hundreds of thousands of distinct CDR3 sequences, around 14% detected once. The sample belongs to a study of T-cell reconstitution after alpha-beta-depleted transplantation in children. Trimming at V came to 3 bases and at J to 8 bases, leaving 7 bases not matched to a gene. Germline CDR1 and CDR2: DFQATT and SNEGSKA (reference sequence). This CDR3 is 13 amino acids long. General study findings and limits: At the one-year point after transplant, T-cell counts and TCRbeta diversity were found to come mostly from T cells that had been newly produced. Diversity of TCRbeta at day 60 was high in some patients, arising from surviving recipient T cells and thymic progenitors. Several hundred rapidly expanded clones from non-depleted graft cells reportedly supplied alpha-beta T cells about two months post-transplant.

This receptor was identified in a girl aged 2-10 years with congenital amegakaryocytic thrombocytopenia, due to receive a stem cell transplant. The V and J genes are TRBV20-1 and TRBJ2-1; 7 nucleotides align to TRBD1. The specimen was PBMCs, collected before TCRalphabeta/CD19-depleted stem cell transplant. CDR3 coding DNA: TGCAGTGCTAGGGGGAGCACAGGGGATGAGCAGTTCTTC. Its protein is CSARGSTGDEQFF.